Each of the 28 T cell receptor beta chains below was sequenced from the same sample in a study of shared clonotypes between healthy human individuals. Sequenced by immunoSEQ multiplex PCR; TCRdb stores in-frame clones only, minus some. The sample consists of over 800,000 clones, 80% to 95% of them appearing once. As defined, naive CD8 cells were CD45RO-negative and positively selected for CCR7, with terminally differentiated effector memory CD45RA+ cells excluded. The sequenced material came from naive CD8+ T cells sorted from blood. These TCRs come from a man aged 30 to 45 in good health.

The V gene is TRBV5-1, the J gene TRBJ1-2, with a tentative D call TRBD1 (6 bases). This CDR3 spans 17 amino acids. Germline CDR1 is SGHRS and CDR2 is YFSETQ. V was trimmed by 1 base and J by 6 bases, leaving 22 bases between them. The DNA of the CDR3 is TGCGCCAGCAGCTTGTCTTGGGCAGGGGAGGTGCGAAATGGCTACACCTTC. Protein sequence: CASSLSWAGEVRNGYTF.

The chain has TRBV7-9 and TRBJ1-2, with 8 bases fitting TRBD1. CDR1 and CDR2 (germline): SEHNR, FQNEAQ (reference sequence). Losses at the gene ends were 4 bases for V and 4 bases for J; bases not matched to a gene: 11. CDR3 size: 16 residues. CDR3 coding DNA: TGTGCCAGCAGCTATTCAGGGCAGGGGGCAATCTATGGCTACACCTTC. Protein sequence: CASSYSGQGAIYGYTF.

A note on this clone: Other DNA variants within this sample encode the same CDR3. The chain recombines TRBV27 with TRBJ2-7; 13 positions match TRBD2. The CDR3 is made up of 15 amino acids. Germline CDR1 is MNHEY and CDR2 is SMNVEV (reference sequence). J was trimmed by 4 bases and V by 2 bases; bases with no gene match: 2. As DNA, the CDR3 is TGTGCCAGCAGTTTAAGACTAGCGGGAGGTTACGAGCAGTACTTC. Translating gives CASSLRLAGGYEQYF.

The rearrangement links TRBV7-2 to TRBJ2-5; 7 nucleotides line up with TRBD1. The CDR3 runs to 15 residues. Trimming took 2 bases from V and 7 from J; bases not matched to a gene: 10. CDR1 SGHTA and CDR2 FQGNSA come from the germline V gene. CDR3 sequence reads: CASSLTGQGVTTQYF. CDR3 DNA: TGTGCCAGCAGCTTAACGGGTCAGGGGGTAACGACCCAGTACTTC.

The V gene is TRBV18, the J gene TRBJ2-1, with 9 bases matching TRBD2. The V segment lost 3 bases and the J segment 8 bases; nucleotides outside the gene matches: 5. There are 14 residues in the CDR3. From germline, CDR1 is KGHSH and CDR2 LQKENI. CDR3 in DNA: TGTGCCAGCTCACCCGCGGGAGGGTACCATGAGCAGTTCTTC. It specifies CASSPAGGYHEQFF.

This sequence joins TRBV29-1 and TRBJ2-1; D not certain. The CDR3 totals 14 residues. Germline V gene lookup returns CDR1 SQVTM and CDR2 ANQGSEA. The V end was cut by 4 bases, the J end by 2 bases, with 12 bases between. Written as DNA, the CDR3 is TGCAGCGTTGTATCACCAACGACCTACAATGAGCAGTTCTTC. Its protein product is CSVVSPTTYNEQFF.

This chain's CDR3 is CAWSVPLLGAVETGELFF. The CDR3 DNA sequence: TGTGCCTGGAGTGTACCTCTATTGGGGGCCGTTGAGACCGGGGAGCTGTTTTTT. V usage is TRBV30 and J usage is TRBJ2-2; tentatively, D is TRBD1 (6 bases). Trimming cost V 0 bases and J 5 bases, with 22 bases left between them. Germline CDR1 reads GTSNPN; CDR2 reads SVGIG (reference sequence). The CDR3 contains 18 residues.

The chain couples TRBV2 to TRBJ2-1; the D is unclear. CDR1 is SNHLY and CDR2 is FYNNEI in the germline V gene. The length of the CDR3 is 17 residues. V was shortened by 0 bases and J by 0 bases, with 12 bases between the two germline ends. Here the CDR3 reads CASSEAAAVVSYNEQFF. In DNA, the CDR3 is TGTGCCAGCAGTGAAGCGGCGGCGGTAGTCTCCTACAATGAGCAGTTCTTC.

The chain combines TRBV27 with TRBJ2-1, with TRBD1 matching over 9 bases. V shed 5 bases, J shed 9 bases, and the junction held 11 bases outside the gene matches. There are 15 residues in the CDR3. The germline V gene encodes CDR1 MNHEY and CDR2 SMNVEV (reference sequence). CDR3 nucleotides: TGTGCCAGCAGTCCAAGACTTCACAGGGGGCTTGAGCAGTTCTTC. Its translation is CASSPRLHRGLEQFF.

This clone turned up a few times. The genes are TRBV25-1 and TRBJ1-2, with D perhaps matching TRBD1 (5 bases). The ends were cut back, 4 bases at V and 4 bases at J, with 7 bases in the middle. Per the germline V gene, CDR1 is MGHDK and CDR2 is SYGVNS. CDR3 length: 12 amino acids. The CDR3 region is CASSAGGYGYTF. The CDR3 region has the DNA TGTGCCAGCAGTGCGGGGGGCTATGGCTACACCTTC.

This CDR3 is CASSLLPGELFF. In DNA, the CDR3 is TGTGCCAGCAGCTTGCTCCCCGGGGAGCTGTTTTTT. The chain employs TRBV5-6 and TRBJ2-2; D gene ambiguous. The V end lost 1 base, the J end lost 6 bases, and 4 bases lay between the germline ends. CDR3 length: 12 residues. Per germline, CDR1 SGHDT and CDR2 YYEEEE.

In this sample, this clone turned up a few times. The gene calls are TRBV25-1 and TRBJ1-1; D might be TRBD1 (6 bases). The germline V gene has CDR1 MGHDK and CDR2 SYGVNS. V lost 4 bases to trimming and J lost 2 bases, with 8 bases between them. This CDR3 contains 13 residues. The DNA for the CDR3 is TGTGCCAGCAGTGCCGGGACAAACACTGAAGCTTTCTTT. As protein: CASSAGTNTEAFF. The full variable domain, with the rest looked up from reference TRBV25-1 and TRBJ1-1, is EADIYQTPRYLVIGTGKKITLECSQTMGHDKMYWYQQDPGMELHLIHYSYGVNSTEKGDLSSESTVSRIRTEHFPLTLESARPSHTSQYLCASSAGTNTEAFFGQGTRLTVV.

The chain employs TRBV9 and TRBJ2-1, with D possibly being TRBD2 (5 bases). Germline V gene sequence: CDR1 SGDLS, CDR2 YYNGEE. CDR3 length equals 13 residues. V was cut by 10 bases and J by 4 bases, with 15 bases left in between. The CDR3 DNA follows: TGTGCCCGGAGGACCCAGCTGTACAATGAGCAGTTCTTC. Translated, it gives CARRTQLYNEQFF.

This clone was observed a few times. The V call is TRBV6-1, the J call TRBJ2-7, with TRBD1 matching 9 bases. V shed 2 bases, J shed 2 bases, and the junction held 4 bases outside the gene matches. The CDR3 is 15 amino acids. The germline CDR1 and CDR2 sequences are MNHNS and SASEGT. The CDR3 loop is CASSERTGATYEQYF. In DNA form, the CDR3 reads TGTGCCAGCAGTGAACGGACAGGGGCGACCTACGAGCAGTACTTC.

The gene calls are TRBV11-2 and TRBJ1-5; D is unresolved. The CDR3 has 14 amino acids. The V gene's germline CDR1 is SGHAT and CDR2 FQNNGV. The V end was cut by 1 base, the J end by 7 bases, with 11 bases between. The CDR3 protein is CASSLGPDRQPQHF. CDR3 DNA sequence: TGTGCCAGCAGCTTAGGCCCTGATCGGCAGCCCCAGCATTTT. Using reference TRBV11-2 and TRBJ1-5 for the parts outside the CDR3, the full variable domain is EAGVAQSPRYKIIEKRQSVAFWCNPISGHATLYWYQQILGQGPKLLIQFQNNGVVDDSQLPKDRFSAERLKGVDSTLKIQPAKLEDSAVYLCASSLGPDRQPQHFGDGTRLSIL.

This clone was seen only a few times. The V and J genes are TRBV5-4 and TRBJ2-7, with unresolved D. The V end lost 0 bases, the J end lost 3 bases, and 7 bases lay between the germline ends. Germline values: CDR1 SGHNT, CDR2 YYREEE (reference sequence). The CDR3 has 13 amino acids. For the CDR3, the DNA is TGTGCCAGCAGCTTGGATTTTAACTACGAGCAGTACTTC. Protein sequence: CASSLDFNYEQYF. Supplemented by reference TRBV5-4 and TRBJ2-7, the full variable domain reads ETGVTQSPTHLIKTRGQQVTLRCSSQSGHNTVSWYQQALGQGPQFIFQYYREEENGRGNFPPRFSGLQFPNYSSELNVNALELDDSALYLCASSLDFNYEQYFGPGTRLTVT.

The V call is TRBV29-1, the J call TRBJ1-1; D gene ambiguous. The CDR3 covers 13 residues. V shed 1 base and J shed 5 bases, with 11 bases lying between them. Germline CDR1 is SQVTM and CDR2 is ANQGSEA. The CDR3 reads CSVEAGVSTEAFF. In DNA, the CDR3 is TGCAGCGTTGAAGCGGGCGTATCTACTGAAGCTTTCTTT.

This chain uses TRBV4-2 with TRBJ2-2; the D is unclear. Germline CDR1 and CDR2: LGHNA and YNFKEQ. The CDR3 has 13 residues. Trimming left V 7 bases short and J 7 bases short, with 13 bases between. The CDR3 here is CASTTGSNGELFF. DNA for the CDR3: TGTGCCAGCACCACTGGTTCGAACGGGGAGCTGTTTTTT.

The J gene is TRBJ1-1, the V gene TRBV28, with TRBD1 matching over 9 bases. Germline-derived CDR1 and CDR2 are MDHEN and SYDVKM. This CDR3 comprises 16 residues. The ends lost 1 base at V and 1 base at J; junction bases unmatched: 4. The CDR3 protein is CASSLYRGLENTEAFF. CDR3 bases: TGTGCCAGCAGTTTATACAGGGGGCTCGAGAACACTGAAGCTTTCTTT.

This chain joins TRBV27 and TRBJ2-3; D perhaps matches TRBD1 (8 bases). Trimming took off 7 bases at V and 4 bases at J, with 30 bases between the two ends. This CDR3 has 19 residues. Germline assignment: CDR1 MNHEY and CDR2 SMNVEV (reference sequence). The chain's CDR3 is CASKEGRGHFRGRADTQYF. CDR3 sequence (DNA): TGTGCCAGCAAAGAAGGCAGGGGGCACTTTAGGGGGAGGGCAGATACGCAGTATTTT.

This chain joins TRBV7-8 and TRBJ2-7, with TRBD2 identical over 9 bases. The CDR3 consists of 17 residues. Unmatched junction bases numbered 8, after V lost 2 bases and J lost 0 bases. Germline V gene sequence: CDR1 SGHVS, CDR2 FQNEAQ. The CDR3 loop is CASSLRHLAGSSYEQYF. CDR3 coding DNA: TGTGCCAGCAGCTTACGTCACCTAGCGGGGAGCTCCTACGAGCAGTACTTC.

J is TRBJ2-1 and V is TRBV11-2; TRBD2 matches at 9 bases. This CDR3 comprises 15 residues. CDR1 and CDR2 (germline): SGHAT, FQNNGV. V gave up 2 bases and J gave up 7 bases; unmatched junction bases: 6. The CDR3 sequence is CASSLMLAGINEQFF. The CDR3 nucleotides are TGTGCCAGCAGCTTAATGCTAGCGGGAATAAATGAGCAGTTCTTC.

This chain uses TRBV6-5 with TRBJ2-5; perhaps D is TRBD1 or TRBD2 (5 bases each). Germline CDR1 MNHEY, CDR2 SVGAGI. The V end lost 7 bases, the J end lost 3 bases, and 15 bases lay between the germline ends. CDR3 length: 14 amino acids. The CDR3 DNA is TGTGCCAGCAATCCCCGGGACGGAGAAGAGACCCAGTACTTC. Its translation is CASNPRDGEETQYF.

The V call is TRBV7-9, the J call TRBJ2-1; tentatively, D is TRBD1 or TRBD2 (5 bases each). This CDR3 spans 14 amino acids. The V gene's germline CDR1 is SEHNR and CDR2 FQNEAQ (reference sequence). Trimming cost V 5 bases and J 4 bases, with 12 bases left between them. The CDR3 region has the DNA TGTGCCAGCAGCGGGACCGCTGGTTACAATGAGCAGTTCTTC. It encodes CASSGTAGYNEQFF. Supplemented by reference TRBV7-9 and TRBJ2-1, the full variable domain reads DTGVSQNPRHKITKRGQNVTFRCDPISEHNRLYWYRQTLGQGPEFLTYFQNEAQLEKSRLLSDRFSAERPKGSFSTLEIQRTEQGDSAMYLCASSGTAGYNEQFFGPGTRLTVL.

The rearrangement links TRBV19 to TRBJ1-1; D might be TRBD1 (5 bases). V lost 3 bases and J 3 bases, leaving 11 bases between the germline ends. The CDR3 is 14 residues long. From germline, CDR1 is LNHDA and CDR2 SQIVND (reference sequence). CDR3 protein: CASSMGLGDTEAFF. In DNA, the CDR3 is TGTGCCAGTAGTATGGGCTTGGGGGACACTGAAGCTTTCTTT.

The CDR3: CAWSPLEGRDQETQYF. In DNA, the CDR3 is TGTGCCTGGAGTCCGTTGGAGGGGAGGGACCAAGAGACCCAGTACTTC. The genes are TRBV30 and TRBJ2-5; 7 positions agree with TRBD2. The CDR3 extends over 16 amino acids. J lost 0 bases, V lost 2 bases, and 9 bases had no gene match. CDR1 is GTSNPN and CDR2 is SVGIG in the germline V gene (reference sequence).

The rearrangement links TRBV25-1 to TRBJ2-1; D gene uncertain. This CDR3 is built from 13 residues. From germline, CDR1 is MGHDK and CDR2 SYGVNS. The V gene lost 1 base and the J gene lost 7 bases, with 8 bases spanning the gap. CDR3 sequence (DNA): TGTGCCAGCAGTGAATCGTGGGGAAATGAGCAGTTCTTC. Its translation is CASSESWGNEQFF. Variable domain in full (rest from reference TRBV25-1 and TRBJ2-1): EADIYQTPRYLVIGTGKKITLECSQTMGHDKMYWYQQDPGMELHLIHYSYGVNSTEKGDLSSESTVSRIRTEHFPLTLESARPSHTSQYLCASSESWGNEQFFGPGTRLTVL.

The chain is built from TRBV9 and TRBJ2-1; no definite D call. Germline CDR1 is SGDLS and CDR2 is YYNGEE. The CDR3 totals 12 residues. Deletions cut 0 bases from V and 12 bases from J, with 10 bases between. The DNA for the CDR3 is TGTGCCAGCAGCGTAGAGGCTGGCCCGCAGTTCTTC. Its protein product is CASSVEAGPQFF.